This is a list of T cell receptor beta chains from one sample in a study of preoperative IRX-2 immunotherapy in early breast cancer. Sequencing was performed with immunoSEQ multiplex PCR; in TCRdb, only in-frame clones are kept and a portion is missing. The table records about 23,000 clones, approximately 92% of them present only once. Sequencing used tumor tissue, obtained after IRX-2 immunotherapy. All receptors derive from a human donor with breast cancer. The CDR3 runs from the conserved cysteine through the conserved F or W. Each record gives: clone size, V gene, CDR3 length, J gene, D gene, CDR3 DNA, CDR3 protein. A D gene is named only where the DNA matches it firmly. Only some rows state a clone size, as once, few, many or a class for expanded clones.

abundance: NA; v_gene: TRBV29-1; len: 14; j_gene: TRBJ2-6; d_gene: NA; CDR3nt: TGCAGCGTTGGCAGGGACTCTGGGGCCAACGTCCTGACTTTC; CDR3aa: CSVGRDSGANVLTF
abundance: NA; v_gene: TRBV2; len: 15; j_gene: TRBJ2-4; d_gene: NA; CDR3nt: TGTGCCAGCAAGCAGGGTGGAGGAGCCAAAAACATTCAGTACTTC; CDR3aa: CASKQGGGAKNIQYF
abundance: NA; v_gene: TRBV18; len: 12; j_gene: TRBJ2-1; d_gene: NA; CDR3nt: TGTGCCAGCTCACCACTACAGGATGAGCAGTTCTTC; CDR3aa: CASSPLQDEQFF
abundance: NA; v_gene: TRBV2; len: 16; j_gene: TRBJ2-7; d_gene: TRBD2; CDR3nt: TGTGCCAGCAGTGCTGGGTGGGGCGGGAGCGTTTACGAGCAGTACTTC; CDR3aa: CASSAGWGGSVYEQYF
abundance: once; v_gene: TRBV6-4; len: 11; j_gene: TRBJ1-3; d_gene: NA; CDR3nt: TGTGCCAGCCGACCTGGAAACACCATATATTTT; CDR3aa: CASRPGNTIYF
abundance: NA; v_gene: TRBV28; len: 14; j_gene: TRBJ2-7; d_gene: NA; CDR3nt: TGTGCCAGCAGTTTAGACGGGAGATTCTACGAGCAGTACTTC; CDR3aa: CASSLDGRFYEQYF
abundance: NA; v_gene: TRBV18; len: 14; j_gene: TRBJ2-4; d_gene: NA; CDR3nt: TGTGCCAGTCTTAGTGAGCTAGCCAAAAACATTCAGTACTTC; CDR3aa: CASLSELAKNIQYF
abundance: NA; v_gene: TRBV30; len: 13; j_gene: TRBJ2-1; d_gene: NA; CDR3nt: TGTGCCTGGAGTGTCTTACAGTACAATGAGCAGTTCTTC; CDR3aa: CAWSVLQYNEQFF
abundance: NA; v_gene: TRBV7-2; len: 13; j_gene: TRBJ2-5; d_gene: NA; CDR3nt: TGTGCCAGCAGCTTACGATTCCAAGAGACCCAGTACTTC; CDR3aa: CASSLRFQETQYF
abundance: NA; v_gene: TRBV9; len: 15; j_gene: TRBJ2-1; d_gene: NA; CDR3nt: TGTGCCAGCAGCGCCGCGGCGGGTCATGGCGATGAGCAGTTCTTC; CDR3aa: CASSAAAGHGDEQFF
abundance: NA; v_gene: TRBV2; len: 18; j_gene: TRBJ2-3; d_gene: TRBD2; CDR3nt: TGTGCCAGCAGTGTGTGGCGGACTAGCGGAACTAGCACAGATACGCAGTATTTT; CDR3aa: CASSVWRTSGTSTDTQYF
abundance: NA; v_gene: TRBV30; len: 13; j_gene: TRBJ2-2; d_gene: TRBD1; CDR3nt: TGTGCCTGGAGTGTACAGGGGGCCGGGGAGCTGTTTTTT; CDR3aa: CAWSVQGAGELFF
abundance: NA; v_gene: TRBV5-1; len: 15; j_gene: TRBJ1-1; d_gene: TRBD1; CDR3nt: TGCGCCAGCAGCTTGGGGGGGACAGGGAACACTGAAGCTTTCTTT; CDR3aa: CASSLGGTGNTEAFF
abundance: once; v_gene: TRBV7-6; len: 13; j_gene: TRBJ2-5; d_gene: NA; CDR3nt: TGTGCCAGCAGGGCCCTGGTGGAAGAGACCCAGTACTTC; CDR3aa: CASRALVEETQYF
abundance: NA; v_gene: TRBV6-5; len: 15; j_gene: TRBJ2-7; d_gene: NA; CDR3nt: TGTGCCAGCAGTTACTCCGCTGGGGGTTCCTACGAGCAGTACTTC; CDR3aa: CASSYSAGGSYEQYF
abundance: NA; v_gene: TRBV7-2; len: 18; j_gene: TRBJ1-3; d_gene: NA; CDR3nt: TGTGCCAGCAGCTTAGCCCCGCGAAAGGGGCGCTCTGGAAACACCATATATTTT; CDR3aa: CASSLAPRKGRSGNTIYF
abundance: NA; v_gene: TRBV7-7; len: 14; j_gene: TRBJ2-5; d_gene: TRBD1; CDR3nt: TGTGCCAGCAGCTTGGACAGGGGGAGGGAGACCCAGTACTTC; CDR3aa: CASSLDRGRETQYF
abundance: NA; v_gene: TRBV15; len: 17; j_gene: TRBJ2-3; d_gene: NA; CDR3nt: TGTGCCACCAGCGAAGGGGCAGCCTCGTCTAGCACAGATACGCAGTATTTT; CDR3aa: CATSEGAASSSTDTQYF
abundance: NA; v_gene: TRBV5-5; len: 15; j_gene: TRBJ2-7; d_gene: TRBD1; CDR3nt: TGTGCCAGCAGCTTGGCCGGGACAGGGGGCTACGAGCAGTACTTC; CDR3aa: CASSLAGTGGYEQYF
abundance: NA; v_gene: TRBV29-1; len: 12; j_gene: TRBJ1-2; d_gene: NA; CDR3nt: TGCAGCGGACGAACAGCCTCCTATGGCTACACCTTC; CDR3aa: CSGRTASYGYTF
abundance: NA; v_gene: TRBV18; len: 14; j_gene: TRBJ1-5; d_gene: TRBD1; CDR3nt: TGTGCCAGCTCACCGACAGGGGAGGTTCAGCCCCAGCATTTT; CDR3aa: CASSPTGEVQPQHF
abundance: NA; v_gene: TRBV28; len: 13; j_gene: TRBJ2-2; d_gene: NA; CDR3nt: TGTGCCAGCACTCTCGAGGTTACCGGGGAGCTGTTTTTT; CDR3aa: CASTLEVTGELFF
abundance: once; v_gene: TRBV5-1; len: 16; j_gene: TRBJ1-2; d_gene: TRBD1; CDR3nt: TGCGCCAGCAGCCCCCAAACCAGGGGGACTAACTATGGCTACACCTTC; CDR3aa: CASSPQTRGTNYGYTF
abundance: NA; v_gene: TRBV6-5; len: 12; j_gene: TRBJ1-6; d_gene: NA; CDR3nt: TGTGCCAGCCGGTTGAGGGGAATGCCCCTCCACTTT; CDR3aa: CASRLRGMPLHF
abundance: NA; v_gene: TRBV28; len: 13; j_gene: TRBJ1-6; d_gene: NA; CDR3nt: TGTGCCAGCAGTTTGTTTCAGTCCTCACCCCTCCACTTT; CDR3aa: CASSLFQSSPLHF
abundance: NA; v_gene: TRBV6-1; len: 15; j_gene: TRBJ2-7; d_gene: TRBD2; CDR3nt: TGTGCCACAACATCGGGACTAGCAGAATACTACGAGCAGTACTTC; CDR3aa: CATTSGLAEYYEQYF
abundance: NA; v_gene: TRBV4-1; len: 15; j_gene: TRBJ2-2; d_gene: NA; CDR3nt: TGCGCCAGCAGCCAAGATGGACTCAACACCGGGGAGCTGTTTTTT; CDR3aa: CASSQDGLNTGELFF
abundance: NA; v_gene: TRBV16; len: 14; j_gene: TRBJ1-5; d_gene: TRBD1; CDR3nt: TGTGCCAGCAGCAGGGACAGTCCGATCTCGCCCCAGCATTTT; CDR3aa: CASSRDSPISPQHF
abundance: NA; v_gene: TRBV6-5; len: 12; j_gene: TRBJ2-7; d_gene: TRBD2; CDR3nt: TGTGCCAGCAGCATACTAGCGGGGGAGCAGTACTTC; CDR3aa: CASSILAGEQYF
abundance: NA; v_gene: TRBV4-3; len: 17; j_gene: TRBJ2-1; d_gene: TRBD2; CDR3nt: TGCGCCAGCAGCCAAGATGCCAGCGGGGGATCGCACAATGAGCAGTTCTTC; CDR3aa: CASSQDASGGSHNEQFF
abundance: NA; v_gene: TRBV6-1; len: 14; j_gene: TRBJ2-1; d_gene: NA; CDR3nt: TGTGCCAGCAGTGAACGAGAGGGCCGGGGTGAGCAGTTCTTC; CDR3aa: CASSEREGRGEQFF
abundance: few; v_gene: TRBV6-5; len: 13; j_gene: TRBJ2-1; d_gene: TRBD2; CDR3nt: TGTGCCAGCAAAACTAGCGGGGGGAATGAGCAGTTCTTC; CDR3aa: CASKTSGGNEQFF
abundance: NA; v_gene: TRBV15; len: 16; j_gene: TRBJ2-3; d_gene: NA; CDR3nt: TGTGCCACCACGACCGGGTTAGACAGAAGCACAGATACGCAGTATTTT; CDR3aa: CATTTGLDRSTDTQYF
abundance: NA; v_gene: TRBV6-5; len: 14; j_gene: TRBJ1-2; d_gene: TRBD1; CDR3nt: TGTGCCAGCGGGGGGACAGCGGGGAACTATGGCTACACCTTC; CDR3aa: CASGGTAGNYGYTF
abundance: NA; v_gene: TRBV18; len: 17; j_gene: TRBJ2-4; d_gene: NA; CDR3nt: TGTGCCAGCTCACCACCGCTTGGGATGGTTGGTATGGACATTCAGTACTTC; CDR3aa: CASSPPLGMVGMDIQYF
abundance: NA; v_gene: TRBV9; len: 15; j_gene: TRBJ2-3; d_gene: TRBD2; CDR3nt: TGTGCCAGCAGCGCTAGCGGGAGGGGGGCAGATACGCAGTATTTT; CDR3aa: CASSASGRGADTQYF
abundance: NA; v_gene: TRBV14; len: 14; j_gene: TRBJ1-1; d_gene: TRBD1; CDR3nt: TGTGCCAGCAGCCAAGGGACAGGGTATTTCCAAGCTTTCTTT; CDR3aa: CASSQGTGYFQAFF
abundance: NA; v_gene: TRBV28; len: 15; j_gene: TRBJ2-7; d_gene: NA; CDR3nt: TGTGCCAGCATCAGGGGGGACGTGCAGTCCTACGAGCAGTACTTC; CDR3aa: CASIRGDVQSYEQYF
abundance: NA; v_gene: TRBV2; len: 13; j_gene: TRBJ2-1; d_gene: NA; CDR3nt: TGTGCCAGCAGTGAAAACCAGGAAGGAGAGCAGTTCTTC; CDR3aa: CASSENQEGEQFF
abundance: once; v_gene: TRBV5-4; len: 12; j_gene: TRBJ2-7; d_gene: NA; CDR3nt: TGTGCCAGCAGCGCCGGAGGCTACGAGCAGTACTTC; CDR3aa: CASSAGGYEQYF
abundance: NA; v_gene: TRBV30; len: 14; j_gene: TRBJ1-2; d_gene: NA; CDR3nt: TGTGCCTGGAGTAGGTTTGGGCTAAACTATGGCTACACCTTC; CDR3aa: CAWSRFGLNYGYTF
abundance: NA; v_gene: TRBV6-6; len: 13; j_gene: TRBJ1-2; d_gene: NA; CDR3nt: TGTGCCAGCAGTTACTCGGGAGGGCTCGGCTACACCTTC; CDR3aa: CASSYSGGLGYTF
abundance: NA; v_gene: TRBV7-9; len: 14; j_gene: TRBJ1-1; d_gene: TRBD1; CDR3nt: TGTGCCAGCAGCTTTTCAACAGGGGGCACTGAAGCTTTCTTT; CDR3aa: CASSFSTGGTEAFF
abundance: NA; v_gene: TRBV2; len: 15; j_gene: TRBJ1-5; d_gene: TRBD1; CDR3nt: TGTGCCAGCAGTGCAGGGGGGTATAGCAATCAGCCCCAGCATTTT; CDR3aa: CASSAGGYSNQPQHF
abundance: NA; v_gene: TRBV5-4; len: 13; j_gene: TRBJ2-5; d_gene: NA; CDR3nt: TGTGCCAGCAGCTTTTTCGGTGAAGAGACCCAGTACTTC; CDR3aa: CASSFFGEETQYF
abundance: NA; v_gene: TRBV5-4; len: 12; j_gene: TRBJ2-1; d_gene: NA; CDR3nt: TGTGCCAGCAGCTCGGACAGCAATGAGCAGTTCTTC; CDR3aa: CASSSDSNEQFF